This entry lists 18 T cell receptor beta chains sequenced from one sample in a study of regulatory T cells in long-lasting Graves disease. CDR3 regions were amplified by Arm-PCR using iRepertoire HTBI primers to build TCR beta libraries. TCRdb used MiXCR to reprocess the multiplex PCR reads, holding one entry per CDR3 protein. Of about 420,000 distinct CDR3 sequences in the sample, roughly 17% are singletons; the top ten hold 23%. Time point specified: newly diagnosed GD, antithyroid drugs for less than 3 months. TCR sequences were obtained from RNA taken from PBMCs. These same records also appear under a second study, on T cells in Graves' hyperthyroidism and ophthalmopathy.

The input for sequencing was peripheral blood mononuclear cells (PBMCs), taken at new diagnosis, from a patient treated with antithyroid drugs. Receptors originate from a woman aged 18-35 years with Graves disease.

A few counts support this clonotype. The CDR3 protein is CASSLSSGSRHNEQFF. The DNA of the CDR3 is TGTGCCAGCAGCTTGTCTAGCGGGAGTCGGCACAATGAGCAGTTCTTC. This chain connects TRBV11-2 to TRBJ2-1; TRBD2 matches at 10 bases. CDR3 length: 16 amino acids. Unmatched junction bases numbered 7, after V lost 3 bases and J lost 5 bases. CDR1 is SGHAT, CDR2 FQNNGV, per germline.

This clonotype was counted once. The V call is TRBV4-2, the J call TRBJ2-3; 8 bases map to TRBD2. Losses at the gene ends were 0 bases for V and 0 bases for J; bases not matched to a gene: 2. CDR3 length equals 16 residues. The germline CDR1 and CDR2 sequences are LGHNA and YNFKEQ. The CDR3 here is CASSQELAESTDTQYF. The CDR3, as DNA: TGTGCCAGCAGCCAAGAACTAGCGGAGAGCACAGATACGCAGTATTTT.

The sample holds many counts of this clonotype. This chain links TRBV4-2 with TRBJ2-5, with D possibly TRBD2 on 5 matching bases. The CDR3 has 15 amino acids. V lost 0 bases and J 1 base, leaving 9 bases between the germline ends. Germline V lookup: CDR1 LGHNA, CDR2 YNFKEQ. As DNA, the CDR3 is TGTGCCAGCAGCCAAGATTCGCGGGCCCAAGAGACCCAGTACTTC. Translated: CASSQDSRAQETQYF.

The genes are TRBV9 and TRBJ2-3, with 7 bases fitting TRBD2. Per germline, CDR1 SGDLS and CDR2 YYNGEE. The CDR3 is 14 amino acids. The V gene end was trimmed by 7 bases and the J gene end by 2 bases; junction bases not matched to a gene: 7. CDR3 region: CASGRLALTDTQYF. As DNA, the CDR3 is TGTGCCAGCGGGAGACTAGCCCTCACAGATACGCAGTATTTT.

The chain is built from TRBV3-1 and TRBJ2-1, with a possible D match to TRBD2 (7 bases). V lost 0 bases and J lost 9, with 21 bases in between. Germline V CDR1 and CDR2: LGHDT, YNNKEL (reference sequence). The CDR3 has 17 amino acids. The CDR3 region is CASSQEIFRQGGGEQFF. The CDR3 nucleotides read TGTGCCAGCAGCCAAGAAATTTTTCGGCAGGGAGGGGGTGAGCAGTTCTTC.

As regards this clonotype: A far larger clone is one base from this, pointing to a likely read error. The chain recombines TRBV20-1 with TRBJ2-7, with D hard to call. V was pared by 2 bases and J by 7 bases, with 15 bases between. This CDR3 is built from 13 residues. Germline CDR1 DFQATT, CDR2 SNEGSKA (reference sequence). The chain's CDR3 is CSARWPTDNEQYF. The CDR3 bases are TGCAGTGCTAGATGGCCTACTGACAATGAGCAGTACTTC.

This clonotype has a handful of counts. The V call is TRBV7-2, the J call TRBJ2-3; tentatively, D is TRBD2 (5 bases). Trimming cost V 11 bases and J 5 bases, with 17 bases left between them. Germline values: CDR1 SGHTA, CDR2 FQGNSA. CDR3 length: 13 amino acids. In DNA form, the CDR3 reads TGTGCCGTAGCTAGGGCGGGTGTAGATACGCAGTATTTT. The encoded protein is CAVARAGVDTQYF.

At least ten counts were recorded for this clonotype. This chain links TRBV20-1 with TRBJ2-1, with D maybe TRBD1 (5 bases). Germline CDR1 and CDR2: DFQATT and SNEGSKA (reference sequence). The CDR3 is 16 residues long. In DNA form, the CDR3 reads TGCAGCGAGACCCCGAACAGGCCAGGCTCCTACAATGAGCAGTTCTTC. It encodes CSETPNRPGSYNEQFF.

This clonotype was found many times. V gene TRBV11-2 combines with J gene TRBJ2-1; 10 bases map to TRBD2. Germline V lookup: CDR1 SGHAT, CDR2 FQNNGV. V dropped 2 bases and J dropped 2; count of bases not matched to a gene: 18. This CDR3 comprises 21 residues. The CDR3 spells CASSLLPRLTLAGETYNEQFF. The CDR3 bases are TGTGCCAGCAGCTTACTCCCCCGCCTGACCCTAGCGGGAGAGACCTACAATGAGCAGTTCTTC.

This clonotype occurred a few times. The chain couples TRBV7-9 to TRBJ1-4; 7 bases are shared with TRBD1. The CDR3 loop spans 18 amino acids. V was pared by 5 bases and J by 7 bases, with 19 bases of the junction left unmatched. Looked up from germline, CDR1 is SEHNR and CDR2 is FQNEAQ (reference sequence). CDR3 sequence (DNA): TGTGCCAGCAGCAAATCCGGGACAGCCCTTGGGAGGGGTGAAAAACTGTTTTTT. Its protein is CASSKSGTALGRGEKLFF.

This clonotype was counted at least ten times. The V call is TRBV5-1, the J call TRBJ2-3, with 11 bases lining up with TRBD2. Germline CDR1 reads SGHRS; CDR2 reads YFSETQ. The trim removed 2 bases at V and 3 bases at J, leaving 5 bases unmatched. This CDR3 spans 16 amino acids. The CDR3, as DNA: TGCGCCAGCAGCTTACTAGCGGGAGAAGGGACAGATACGCAGTATTTT. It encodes CASSLLAGEGTDTQYF.

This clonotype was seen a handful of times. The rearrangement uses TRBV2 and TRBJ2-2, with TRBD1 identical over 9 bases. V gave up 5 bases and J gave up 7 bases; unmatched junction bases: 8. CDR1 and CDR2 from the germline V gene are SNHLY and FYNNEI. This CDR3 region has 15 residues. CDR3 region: CASSSGTGMFGELFF. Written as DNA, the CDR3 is TGTGCCAGCAGTTCCGGGACAGGGATGTTCGGGGAGCTGTTTTTT.

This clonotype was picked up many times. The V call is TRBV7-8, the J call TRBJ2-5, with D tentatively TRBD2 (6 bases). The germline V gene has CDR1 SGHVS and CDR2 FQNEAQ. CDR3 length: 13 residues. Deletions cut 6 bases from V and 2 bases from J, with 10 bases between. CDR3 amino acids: CASSPGLQETQYF. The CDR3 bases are TGTGCCAGCAGTCCGGGACTGCAAGAGACCCAGTACTTC.

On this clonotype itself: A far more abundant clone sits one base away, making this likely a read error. CDR3 sequence: CSARETRYNEQYF. The CDR3 DNA is TGCAGTGCTAGAGAGACTCGGTACAATGAGCAGTACTTC. The rearrangement links TRBV20-1 to TRBJ2-7; D gene uncertain. Trimming removed 0 bases from V and 7 bases from J, with 13 bases in between. CDR1 and CDR2 from the germline V gene are DFQATT and SNEGSKA (reference sequence). The CDR3 extends over 13 amino acids.

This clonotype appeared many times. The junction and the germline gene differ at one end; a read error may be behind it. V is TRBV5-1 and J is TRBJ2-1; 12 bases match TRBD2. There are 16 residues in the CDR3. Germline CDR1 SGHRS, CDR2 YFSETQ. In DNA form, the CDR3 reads TGTGCCAGCAGCTTGAGCCTAGCGGGAGGGCTCAATGAGCAGTTCTTC. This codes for CASSLSLAGGLNEQFF.

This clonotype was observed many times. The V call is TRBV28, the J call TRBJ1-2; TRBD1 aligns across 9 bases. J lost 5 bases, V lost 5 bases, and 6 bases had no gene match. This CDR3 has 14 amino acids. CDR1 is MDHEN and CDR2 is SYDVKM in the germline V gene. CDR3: CASSPAGQGYGYTF. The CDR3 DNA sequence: TGTGCCAGCAGTCCGGCGGGACAGGGTTATGGCTACACCTTC.

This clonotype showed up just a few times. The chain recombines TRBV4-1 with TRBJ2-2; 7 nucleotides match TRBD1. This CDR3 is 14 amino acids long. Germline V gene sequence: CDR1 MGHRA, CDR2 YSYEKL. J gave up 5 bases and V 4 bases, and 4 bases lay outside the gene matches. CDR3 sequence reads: CASSRPGGTGELFF. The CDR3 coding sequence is TGCGCCAGCAGCCGACCAGGGGGAACCGGGGAGCTGTTTTTT.

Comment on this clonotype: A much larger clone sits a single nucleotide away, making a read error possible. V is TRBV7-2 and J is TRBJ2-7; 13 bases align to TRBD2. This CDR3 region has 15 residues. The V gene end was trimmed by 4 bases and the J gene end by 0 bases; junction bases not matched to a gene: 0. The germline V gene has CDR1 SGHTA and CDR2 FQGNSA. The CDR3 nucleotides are TGTGCCAGCAGCTGGACTAGCGGGAGCTCCTACGAGCAGTACTTC. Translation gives CASSWTSGSSYEQYF.